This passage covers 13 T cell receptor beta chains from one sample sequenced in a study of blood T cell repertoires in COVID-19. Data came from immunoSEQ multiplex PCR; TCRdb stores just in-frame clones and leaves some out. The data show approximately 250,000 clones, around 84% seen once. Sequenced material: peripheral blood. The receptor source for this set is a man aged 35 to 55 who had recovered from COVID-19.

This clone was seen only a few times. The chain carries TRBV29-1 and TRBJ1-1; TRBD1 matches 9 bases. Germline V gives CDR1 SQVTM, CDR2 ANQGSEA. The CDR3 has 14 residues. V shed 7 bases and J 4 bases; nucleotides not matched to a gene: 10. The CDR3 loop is CSARTGVMSTEAFF. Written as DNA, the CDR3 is TGCAGCGCCCGGACAGGGGTAATGAGCACTGAAGCTTTCTTT.

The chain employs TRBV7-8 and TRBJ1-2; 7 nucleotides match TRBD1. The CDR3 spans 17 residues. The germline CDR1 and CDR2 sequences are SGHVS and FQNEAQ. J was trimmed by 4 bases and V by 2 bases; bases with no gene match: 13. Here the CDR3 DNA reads TGTGCCAGCAGCTTAAATCGCGAGGCCGGGACAGCCTATGGCTACACCTTC. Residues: CASSLNREAGTAYGYTF. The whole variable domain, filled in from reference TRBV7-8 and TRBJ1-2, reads GAGVSQSPRYKVAKRGQDVALRCDPISGHVSLFWYQQALGQGPEFLTYFQNEAQLDKSGLPSDRFFAERPEGSVSTLKIQRTQQEDSAVYLCASSLNREAGTAYGYTFGSGTRLTVV.

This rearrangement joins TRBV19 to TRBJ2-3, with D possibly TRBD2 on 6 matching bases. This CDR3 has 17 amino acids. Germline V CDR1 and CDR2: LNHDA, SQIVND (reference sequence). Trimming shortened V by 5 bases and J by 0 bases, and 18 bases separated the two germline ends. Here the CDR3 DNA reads TGTGCCAGTAGTCCACCATGGAGGGGCTGGAGCACAGATACGCAGTATTTT. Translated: CASSPPWRGWSTDTQYF.

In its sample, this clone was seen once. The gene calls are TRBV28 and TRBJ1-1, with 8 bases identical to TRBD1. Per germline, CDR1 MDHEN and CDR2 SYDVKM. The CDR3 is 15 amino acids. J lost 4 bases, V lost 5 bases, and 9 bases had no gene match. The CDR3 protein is CASSPPQGAVTEAFF. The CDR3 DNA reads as TGTGCCAGCAGTCCTCCCCAGGGGGCGGTCACTGAAGCTTTCTTT.

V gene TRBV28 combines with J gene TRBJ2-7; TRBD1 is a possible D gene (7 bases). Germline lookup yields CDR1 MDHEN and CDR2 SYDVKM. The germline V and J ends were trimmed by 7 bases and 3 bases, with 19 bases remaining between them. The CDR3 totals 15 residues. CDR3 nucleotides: TGTGCCAGCACCTTAGGGGGGACAGCTAACTACGAGCAGTACTTC. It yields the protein CASTLGGTANYEQYF.

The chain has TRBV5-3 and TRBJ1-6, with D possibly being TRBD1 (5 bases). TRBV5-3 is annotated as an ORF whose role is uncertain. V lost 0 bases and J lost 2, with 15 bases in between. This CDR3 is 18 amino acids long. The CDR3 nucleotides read TGTGCCAGAAGCTTGGTCGGCGGGACGGTCCCCTATAATTCACCCCTCCACTTT. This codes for CARSLVGGTVPYNSPLHF.

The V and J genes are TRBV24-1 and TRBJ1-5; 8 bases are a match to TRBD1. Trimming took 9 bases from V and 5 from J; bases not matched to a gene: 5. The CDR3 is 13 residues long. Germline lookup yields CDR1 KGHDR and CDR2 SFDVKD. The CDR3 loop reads CATATDRDQPQHF. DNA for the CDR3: TGTGCCACCGCCACGGACAGGGATCAGCCCCAGCATTTT.

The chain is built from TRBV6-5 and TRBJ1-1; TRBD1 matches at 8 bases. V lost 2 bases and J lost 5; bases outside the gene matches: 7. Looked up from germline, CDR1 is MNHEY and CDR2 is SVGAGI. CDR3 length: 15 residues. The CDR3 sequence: CASSYGQGMRTEAFF. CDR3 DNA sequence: TGTGCCAGCAGTTACGGACAGGGTATGCGGACTGAAGCTTTCTTT.

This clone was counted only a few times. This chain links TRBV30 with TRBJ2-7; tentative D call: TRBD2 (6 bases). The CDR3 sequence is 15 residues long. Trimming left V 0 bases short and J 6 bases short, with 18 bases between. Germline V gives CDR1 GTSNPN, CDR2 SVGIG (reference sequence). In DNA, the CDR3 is TGTGCCTGGAGTGTACTGGGACGCTTTAGCGGCGAGCAGTACTTC. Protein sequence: CAWSVLGRFSGEQYF.

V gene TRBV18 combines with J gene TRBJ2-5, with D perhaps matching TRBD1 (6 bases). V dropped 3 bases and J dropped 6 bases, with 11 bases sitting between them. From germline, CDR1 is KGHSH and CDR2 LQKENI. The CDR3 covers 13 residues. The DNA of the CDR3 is TGTGCCAGCTCACCTGGACAGACGCAGACCCAGTACTTC. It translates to CASSPGQTQTQYF.

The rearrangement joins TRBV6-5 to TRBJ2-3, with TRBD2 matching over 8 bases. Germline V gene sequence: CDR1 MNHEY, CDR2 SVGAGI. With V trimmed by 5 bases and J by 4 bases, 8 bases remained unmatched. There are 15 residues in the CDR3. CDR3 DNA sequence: TGTGCCAGCAGTCCCATAGCGGGAAGCTCAGATACGCAGTATTTT. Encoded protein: CASSPIAGSSDTQYF.

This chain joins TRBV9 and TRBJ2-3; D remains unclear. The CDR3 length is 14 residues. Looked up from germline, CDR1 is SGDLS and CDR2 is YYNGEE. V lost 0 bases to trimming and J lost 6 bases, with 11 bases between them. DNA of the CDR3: TGTGCCAGCAGCGTAGGGGCCTTTAGGGATACGCAGTATTTT. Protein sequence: CASSVGAFRDTQYF.

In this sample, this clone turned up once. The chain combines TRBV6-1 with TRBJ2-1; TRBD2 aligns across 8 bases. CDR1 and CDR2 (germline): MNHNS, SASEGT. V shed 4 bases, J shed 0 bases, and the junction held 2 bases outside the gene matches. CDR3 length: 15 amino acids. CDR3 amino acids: CASSVAGSSYNEQFF. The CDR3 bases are TGTGCCAGCAGTGTAGCGGGGAGCTCCTACAATGAGCAGTTCTTC.